Following are 16 T cell receptor beta chains from one sample sequenced in a study of T-cell memory formation after mild COVID-19. TCRdb re-called the 5' RACE reads through MiXCR, storing one row per CDR3 protein. The sample contains around 200,000 distinct CDR3 sequences, 7.5% to 10% of which appear only once. The material sequenced was PBMCs or a T cell subset sorted from them (not recorded which). Every receptor here comes from a man aged 18 to 30 who had mild COVID-19 (a few samples of this study predate the infection). Cell type and time point are not known.

The V gene is TRBV5-1, the J gene TRBJ2-1; the D is unclear. V dropped 9 bases and J dropped 8 bases, with 27 bases sitting between them. Per germline, CDR1 SGHRS and CDR2 YFSETQ. CDR3 length: 16 amino acids. CDR3 loop: CATGRNPPDFNDEQFF. The CDR3 nucleotides read TGCGCCACAGGTCGAAATCCTCCTGACTTTAACGATGAGCAGTTCTTC.

CDR3 region: CASSYSESATNEKLFF. CDR3 bases: TGTGCCAGCAGTTACTCGGAGAGTGCAACTAATGAAAAACTGTTTTTT. This chain joins TRBV6-2 or TRBV6-3 and TRBJ1-4; D not certain. Germline CDR1 is MNHEY and CDR2 is SVGEGT. The CDR3 spans 16 residues. V lost 0 bases and J lost 0, with 8 bases in between.

This clonotype has only a few counts. J is TRBJ1-2 and V is TRBV7-9; D is perhaps TRBD1 (6 bases). V lost 5 bases to trimming and J lost 7 bases, with 23 bases between them. This CDR3 is built from 16 residues. Germline loops: CDR1 SEHNR, CDR2 FQNEAQ (reference sequence). This CDR3 is CASSPRMGAALFGYTF. The CDR3, as DNA: TGTGCCAGCAGCCCTCGGATGGGGGCAGCTTTATTTGGCTACACCTTC.

The chain recombines TRBV7-2 with TRBJ2-7; 8 positions match TRBD1. The V segment lost 7 bases and the J segment 5 bases; nucleotides outside the gene matches: 16. This CDR3 contains 16 residues. Per germline, CDR1 SGHTA and CDR2 FQGNSA. CDR3 sequence: CASTLVGAGGPDEQYF. In DNA form, the CDR3 reads TGTGCCAGCACCCTAGTGGGGGCAGGGGGCCCGGACGAGCAGTACTTC.

This clonotype was seen a few times. The chain recombines TRBV7-2 with TRBJ2-3; no clear D. Per the germline V gene, CDR1 is SGHTA and CDR2 is FQGNSA. The CDR3 has 13 residues. Trimming pared 3 bases from V and 11 bases from J, leaving 15 bases between. The CDR3 DNA reads as TGTGCCAGCAGCTTGTCCTCGCAGGTGGGGCAGTATTTT. Amino acids: CASSLSSQVGQYF. The variable domain in full, completed from reference TRBV7-2 and TRBJ2-3, reads GAGVSQSPSNKVTEKGKDVELRCDPISGHTALYWYRQSLGQGLEFLIYFQGNSAPDKSGLPSDRFSAERTGGSVSTLTIQRTQQEDSAVYLCASSLSSQVGQYFGPGTRLTVL.

Ten or more counts support this clonotype. The V gene is TRBV7-2, the J gene TRBJ1-1, with D possibly TRBD1 on 5 matching bases. Deletions cut 4 bases from V and 5 bases from J, with 14 bases between. Germline CDR1 is SGHTA and CDR2 is FQGNSA. The CDR3 extends over 14 amino acids. The CDR3 is CASSSFKPGTEAFF. The CDR3, as DNA: TGTGCCAGCAGCTCATTTAAGCCAGGGACTGAAGCTTTCTTT.

This clonotype was recorded a few times. This chain joins TRBV27 and TRBJ2-1; D remains unclear. CDR1 and CDR2 from the germline V gene are MNHEY and SMNVEV (reference sequence). Trimming cost V 0 bases and J 4 bases, with 7 bases left between them. The CDR3 spans 14 residues. CDR3 residues: CASSLSSLYNEQFF. The CDR3 coding sequence is TGTGCCAGCAGTTTATCTAGTCTGTACAATGAGCAGTTCTTC.

This clonotype was counted at least ten times. This rearrangement joins TRBV5-1 to TRBJ1-1; D remains unclear. This CDR3 contains 15 residues. Per the germline V gene, CDR1 is SGHRS and CDR2 is YFSETQ. The germline V and J ends were trimmed by 0 bases and 1 base, with 10 bases remaining between them. The CDR3 coding sequence is TGCGCCAGCAGCTTGGGGCCGGGCGGGAACACTGAAGCTTTCTTT. The encoded protein is CASSLGPGGNTEAFF.

The CDR3 DNA reads as TGTGCCAGCAGTTACGTTTTGGGGGGGGCCACACCGTTTTTT. This codes for CASSYVLGGATPFF. This chain joins TRBV6-6 and TRBJ1-4; maybe TRBD1 (6 bases). The germline V and J ends were trimmed by 2 bases and 16 bases, with 20 bases remaining between them. The CDR3 runs to 14 residues. Germline CDR1 MNHNY, CDR2 SVGAGI (reference sequence).

This chain uses TRBV7-2 with TRBJ2-1, with no clear D. Germline V gives CDR1 SGHTA, CDR2 FQGNSA. V lost 3 bases and J 7 bases, leaving 10 bases between the germline ends. The CDR3 is 13 residues long. This CDR3 is CASSFGPSNEQFF. CDR3 DNA: TGTGCCAGCAGCTTCGGACCCTCGAATGAGCAGTTCTTC.

This chain links TRBV7-6 with TRBJ2-7, with D maybe TRBD2 (5 bases). The ends were cut back, 4 bases at V and 11 bases at J, with 21 bases in the middle. The CDR3 length is 14 residues. CDR1 is SGHVS and CDR2 is FNYEAQ in the germline V gene. The CDR3 DNA follows: TGTGCCAGCAGCTCCCCCGGGTCCGACTCCGGGGAGTACTTC. Translation: CASSSPGSDSGEYF. The full variable domain, rest sourced from reference TRBV7-6 and TRBJ2-7, is GAGVSQSPRYKVTKRGQDVALRCDPISGHVSLYWYRQALGQGPEFLTYFNYEAQQDKSGLPNDRFSAERPEGSISTLTIQRTEQRDSAMYRCASSSPGSDSGEYFGPGTRLTVT.

The sample holds a few counts of this clonotype. The chain is built from TRBV11-2 and TRBJ1-3; D ambiguous. There are 12 residues in the CDR3. V was shortened by 5 bases and J by 4 bases, with 6 bases between the two germline ends. Germline-derived CDR1 and CDR2 are SGHAT and FQNNGV. The CDR3 DNA reads as TGTGCCAGCAGCATAGCAGGAAACACCATATATTTT. Amino acids: CASSIAGNTIYF.

The table lists this clonotype with a few counts. V and J are TRBV30 and TRBJ2-7, with 7 bases identical to TRBD1. This CDR3 comprises 12 residues. CDR1 is GTSNPN and CDR2 is SVGIG in the germline V gene (reference sequence). Losses at the gene ends were 1 base for V and 12 bases for J; bases not matched to a gene: 9. DNA for the CDR3: TGTGCCTGGAGTGGGGACAGCTTTTTCGTGTACTTC. Translating gives CAWSGDSFFVYF.

The chain is built from TRBV5-5 and TRBJ1-5; no clear D gene. Germline V CDR1 and CDR2: SGHKS, YYEKEE (reference sequence). This CDR3 comprises 15 residues. Trimming pared 0 bases from V and 3 bases from J, leaving 10 bases between. CDR3 nucleotides: TGTGCCAGCAGCTTGGATTTTTCCTTCAATCAGCCCCAGCATTTT. The encoded protein is CASSLDFSFNQPQHF.

This clonotype has more than one count but fewer than ten. The genes are TRBV24-1 and TRBJ2-3; TRBD2 aligns across 9 bases. Germline V CDR1 and CDR2: KGHDR, SFDVKD. Trimming removed 9 bases from V and 2 bases from J; junction bases left unmatched: 11. The CDR3 loop spans 16 amino acids. This chain's CDR3 is CATSGPGLASTDTQYF. The CDR3 DNA reads as TGTGCCACCTCTGGCCCCGGACTAGCGTCCACAGATACGCAGTATTTT.

In the case of this clonotype: A single base separates this from a much larger clone, so it may be a read error. The gene calls are TRBV7-2 and TRBJ1-2; maybe TRBD1 (5 bases). This CDR3 comprises 14 residues. Per the germline V gene, CDR1 is SGHTA and CDR2 is FQGNSA. V lost 5 bases to trimming and J lost 6 bases, with 16 bases between them. The CDR3 DNA follows: TGTGCCAGCAGCCCGCTGGGCAGGGTAAATGGCTACACCTTC. It encodes CASSPLGRVNGYTF.